This T cell receptor (beta chain) emerged from a study of beta chain features in type 1 diabetes. Study-wide results and limits: All four CD4+ subsets from Type 1 diabetes patients carried moderately but significantly shorter TCRB CDR3s.

Expressed TCRB transcripts were sequenced because the entire RNA isolate underwent reverse transcription. TCRdb's table, derived via immunoSEQ multiplex PCR, lists solely in-frame clones and lacks some. The data contain over 200,000 clones, roughly a tenth of them seen just once; the ten biggest clones take up 0.017%. There are a few counts of this clone. Antigen: not known. Trimming removed 5 bases at V and 10 bases at J, with 14 bases between. Germline lookup yields CDR1 MDHEN and CDR2 SYDVKM. CDR3 length: 12 amino acids. The sequencing input was naive CD4+ T cells from blood. The gene calls are TRBV28 and TRBJ1-1; D ambiguous. This TCR derives from a man aged 25 to 45 with type 1 diabetes. The CDR3 DNA reads TGTGCCAGCAGTCCGACCGGGAGGTTAGCTTTCTTT. As protein: CASSPTGRLAFF.